This paragraph reports one TCR beta chain. The data belong to a study of blood T cell repertoires in COVID-19. Study as a whole: COVID-19 samples collected from the United States, Italy and Spain covered acute and convalescent phases. Nucleic acid was either cDNA or gDNA, and it came from T cells, B-cell-depleted T cells, or PBMCs.

The germline V gene has CDR1 ENHRY and CDR2 SYGVKD. The CDR3 runs to 15 residues. V was clipped by 0 bases and J by 3 bases, with 9 bases between them. Original analysis: Amplification of reference gene primers was used by the study to estimate nucleated cell counts. Some clones are missing from TCRdb's copy, which holds only in-frame ones; the method was immunoSEQ multiplex PCR. The DNA was the basis for D and trimming; V, J and clone size are from that table. The table has 150,000 to 200,000 clones, approximately 81% seen once. The J gene is TRBJ1-5, the V gene TRBV10-3; D not resolved. Specimen: peripheral blood. This receptor was taken from a young man with active or convalescent COVID-19. The DNA of the CDR3 is TGTGCCATCAGTGAGTCGGGAGGGTCCAATCAGCCCCAGCATTTT. It encodes CAISESGGSNQPQHF.